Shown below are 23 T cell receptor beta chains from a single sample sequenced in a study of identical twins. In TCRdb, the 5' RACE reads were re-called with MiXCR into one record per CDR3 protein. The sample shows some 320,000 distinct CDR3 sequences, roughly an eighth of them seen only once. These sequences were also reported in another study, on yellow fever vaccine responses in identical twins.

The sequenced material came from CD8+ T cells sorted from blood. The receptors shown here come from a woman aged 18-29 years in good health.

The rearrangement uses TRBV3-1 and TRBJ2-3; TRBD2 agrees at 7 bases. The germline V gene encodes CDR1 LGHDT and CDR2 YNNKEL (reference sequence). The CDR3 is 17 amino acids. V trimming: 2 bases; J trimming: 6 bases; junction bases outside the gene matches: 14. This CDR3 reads CASSQTPSETSSDTQYF. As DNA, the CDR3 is TGTGCCAGCAGCCAAACCCCTTCAGAGACTAGCTCTGATACGCAGTATTTT.

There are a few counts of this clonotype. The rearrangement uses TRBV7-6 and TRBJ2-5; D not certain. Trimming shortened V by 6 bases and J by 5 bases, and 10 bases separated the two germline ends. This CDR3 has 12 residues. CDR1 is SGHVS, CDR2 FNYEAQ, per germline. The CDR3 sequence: CASSLQMETQYF. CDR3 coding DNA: TGTGCCAGCAGTTTACAAATGGAGACCCAGTACTTC.

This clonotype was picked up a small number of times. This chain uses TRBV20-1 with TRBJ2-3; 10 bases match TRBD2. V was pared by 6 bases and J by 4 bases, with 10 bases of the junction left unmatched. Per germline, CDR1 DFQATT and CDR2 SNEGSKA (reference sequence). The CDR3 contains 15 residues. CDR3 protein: CSAKSPSGGADTQYF. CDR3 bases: TGCAGTGCAAAGTCCCCTAGCGGGGGAGCAGATACGCAGTATTTT.

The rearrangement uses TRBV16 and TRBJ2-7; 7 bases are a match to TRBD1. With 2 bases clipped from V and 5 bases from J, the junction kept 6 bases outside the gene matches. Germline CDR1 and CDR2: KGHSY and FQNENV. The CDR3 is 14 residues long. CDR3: CASSQGDRVNEQYF. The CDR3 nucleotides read TGTGCCAGCAGCCAAGGAGACAGGGTGAACGAGCAGTACTTC.

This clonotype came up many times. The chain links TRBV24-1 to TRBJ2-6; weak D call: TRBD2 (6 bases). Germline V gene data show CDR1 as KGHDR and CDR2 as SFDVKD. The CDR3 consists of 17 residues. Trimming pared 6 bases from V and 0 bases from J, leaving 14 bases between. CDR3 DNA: TGTGCCACCAGTTCTTGGGACTCCCCCTCTGGGGCCAACGTCCTGACTTTC. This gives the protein CATSSWDSPSGANVLTF.

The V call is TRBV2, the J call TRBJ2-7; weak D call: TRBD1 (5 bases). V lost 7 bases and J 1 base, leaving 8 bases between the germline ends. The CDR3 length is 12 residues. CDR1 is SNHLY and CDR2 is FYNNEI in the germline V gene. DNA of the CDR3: TGTGCCAGCATAAGGACATCCTACGAGCAGTACTTC. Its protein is CASIRTSYEQYF. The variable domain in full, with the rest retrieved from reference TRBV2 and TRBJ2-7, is EPEVTQTPSHQVTQMGQEVILRCVPISNHLYFYWYRQILGQKVEFLVSFYNNEISEKSEIFDDQFSVERPDGSNFTLKIRSTKLEDSAMYFCASIRTSYEQYFGPGTRLTVT.

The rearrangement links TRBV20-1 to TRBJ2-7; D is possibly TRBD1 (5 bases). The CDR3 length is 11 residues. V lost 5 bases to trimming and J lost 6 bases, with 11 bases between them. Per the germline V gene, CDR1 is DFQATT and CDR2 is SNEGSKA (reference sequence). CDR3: CSASARGEQYF. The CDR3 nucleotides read TGCAGTGCTTCGGCTAGGGGCGAGCAGTACTTC.

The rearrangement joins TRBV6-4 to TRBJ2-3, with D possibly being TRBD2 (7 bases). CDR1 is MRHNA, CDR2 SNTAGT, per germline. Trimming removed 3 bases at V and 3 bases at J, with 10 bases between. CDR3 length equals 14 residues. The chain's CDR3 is CASSEQGGTDTQYF. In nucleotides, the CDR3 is TGTGCCAGCAGTGAACAGGGAGGGACAGATACGCAGTATTTT.

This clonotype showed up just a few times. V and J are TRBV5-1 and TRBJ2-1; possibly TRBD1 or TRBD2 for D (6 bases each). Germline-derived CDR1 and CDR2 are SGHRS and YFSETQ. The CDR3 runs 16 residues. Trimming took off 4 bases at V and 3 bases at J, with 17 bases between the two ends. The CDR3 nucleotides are TGCGCCAGCAGCCCCTCGGGGGACAACTACTACAATGAGCAGTTCTTC. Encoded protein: CASSPSGDNYYNEQFF.

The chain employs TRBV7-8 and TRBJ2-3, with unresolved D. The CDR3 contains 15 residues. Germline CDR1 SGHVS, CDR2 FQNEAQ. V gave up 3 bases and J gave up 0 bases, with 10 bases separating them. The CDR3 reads CASSFPLVSTDTQYF. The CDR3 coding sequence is TGTGCCAGCAGCTTCCCCCTAGTTAGCACAGATACGCAGTATTTT.

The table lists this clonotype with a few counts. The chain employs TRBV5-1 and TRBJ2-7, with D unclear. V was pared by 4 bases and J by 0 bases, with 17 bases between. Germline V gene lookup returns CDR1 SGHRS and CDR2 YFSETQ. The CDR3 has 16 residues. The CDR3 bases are TGCGCCAGCAGCCGAAGGGCGGAAAGAAACTCCTACGAGCAGTACTTC. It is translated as CASSRRAERNSYEQYF. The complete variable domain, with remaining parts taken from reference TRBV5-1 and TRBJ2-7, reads KAGVTQTPRYLIKTRGQQVTLSCSPISGHRSVSWYQQTPGQGLQFLFEYFSETQRNKGNFPGRFSGRQFSNSRSEMNVSTLELGDSALYLCASSRRAERNSYEQYFGPGTRLTVT.

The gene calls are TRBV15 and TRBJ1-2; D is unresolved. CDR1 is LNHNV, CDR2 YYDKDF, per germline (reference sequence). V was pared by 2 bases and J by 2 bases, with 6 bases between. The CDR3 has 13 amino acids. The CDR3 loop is CATSRRENYGYTF. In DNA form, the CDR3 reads TGTGCCACCAGCAGAAGGGAAAACTATGGCTACACCTTC.

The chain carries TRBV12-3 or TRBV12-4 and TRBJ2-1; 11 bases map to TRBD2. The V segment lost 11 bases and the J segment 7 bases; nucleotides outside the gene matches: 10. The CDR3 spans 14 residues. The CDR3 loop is CAGSGGLAGNEQFF. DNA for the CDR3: TGTGCCGGCTCAGGAGGACTAGCGGGTAATGAGCAGTTCTTC.

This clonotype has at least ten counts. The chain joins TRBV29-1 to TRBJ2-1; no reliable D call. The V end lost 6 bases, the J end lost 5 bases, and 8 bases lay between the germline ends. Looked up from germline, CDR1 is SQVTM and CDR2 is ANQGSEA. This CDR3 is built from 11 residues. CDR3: CSVPVHNEQFF. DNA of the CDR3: TGCAGCGTCCCCGTGCACAATGAGCAGTTCTTC.

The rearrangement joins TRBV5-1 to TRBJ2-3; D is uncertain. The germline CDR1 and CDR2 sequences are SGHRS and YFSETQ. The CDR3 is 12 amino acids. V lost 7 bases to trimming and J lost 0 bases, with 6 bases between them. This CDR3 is CASAPSTDTQYF. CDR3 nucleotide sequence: TGCGCCAGCGCCCCCAGCACAGATACGCAGTATTTT.

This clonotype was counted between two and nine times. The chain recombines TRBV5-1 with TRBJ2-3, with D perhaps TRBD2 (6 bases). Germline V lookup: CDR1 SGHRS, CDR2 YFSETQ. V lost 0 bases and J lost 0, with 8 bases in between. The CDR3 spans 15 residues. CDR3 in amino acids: CASSLDGGSTDTQYF. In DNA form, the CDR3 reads TGCGCCAGCAGCTTGGACGGGGGTAGCACAGATACGCAGTATTTT.

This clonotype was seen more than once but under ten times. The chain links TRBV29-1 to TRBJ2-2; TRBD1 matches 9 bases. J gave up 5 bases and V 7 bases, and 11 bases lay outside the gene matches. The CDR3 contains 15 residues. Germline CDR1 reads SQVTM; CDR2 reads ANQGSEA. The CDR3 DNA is TGCAGCGCCGCAACGGACAGGGGTTTGACCGGGGAGCTGTTTTTT. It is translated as CSAATDRGLTGELFF.

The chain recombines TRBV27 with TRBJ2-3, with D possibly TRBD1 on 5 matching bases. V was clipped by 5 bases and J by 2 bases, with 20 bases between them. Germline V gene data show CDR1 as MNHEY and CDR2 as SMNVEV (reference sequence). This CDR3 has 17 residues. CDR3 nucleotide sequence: TGTGCCAGCAGTCACTGGACAAGTGTCACCCCCACAGATACGCAGTATTTT. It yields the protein CASSHWTSVTPTDTQYF.

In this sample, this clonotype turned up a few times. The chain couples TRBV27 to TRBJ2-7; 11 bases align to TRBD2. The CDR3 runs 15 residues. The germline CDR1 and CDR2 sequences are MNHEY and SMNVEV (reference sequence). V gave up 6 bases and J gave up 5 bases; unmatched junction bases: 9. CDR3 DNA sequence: TGTGCCAGCAGCCTCCGACTAGCGGGAAATCACGAGCAGTACTTC. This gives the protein CASSLRLAGNHEQYF.

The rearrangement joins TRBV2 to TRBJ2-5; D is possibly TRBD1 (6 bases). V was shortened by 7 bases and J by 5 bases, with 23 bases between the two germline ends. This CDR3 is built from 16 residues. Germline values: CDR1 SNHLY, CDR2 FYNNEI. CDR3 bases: TGTGCCAGCATACGAAATAGGGGGAGTCAGTATGAGACCCAGTACTTC. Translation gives CASIRNRGSQYETQYF.

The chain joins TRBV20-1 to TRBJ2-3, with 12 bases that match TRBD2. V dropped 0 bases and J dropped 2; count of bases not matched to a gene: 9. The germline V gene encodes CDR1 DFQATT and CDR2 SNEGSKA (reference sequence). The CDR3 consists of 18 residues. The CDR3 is CSARDPHPSGGDTDTQYF. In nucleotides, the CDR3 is TGCAGTGCTAGAGACCCCCACCCTAGCGGGGGGGACACAGATACGCAGTATTTT.

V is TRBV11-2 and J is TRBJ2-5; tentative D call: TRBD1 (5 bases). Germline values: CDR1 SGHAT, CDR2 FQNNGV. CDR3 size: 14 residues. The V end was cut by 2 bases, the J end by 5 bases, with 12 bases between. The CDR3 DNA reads TGTGCCAGCAGCTTACCTGCAGGGTGGGAGACCCAGTACTTC. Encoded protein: CASSLPAGWETQYF.

The CDR3 DNA sequence: TGCAGTGCTAGAGCAACAGGGGTGCACACCGGGGAGCTGTTTTTT. Its translation: CSARATGVHTGELFF. The J gene is TRBJ2-2, the V gene TRBV20-1, with 7 nucleotides matching TRBD1. Per germline, CDR1 DFQATT and CDR2 SNEGSKA (reference sequence). CDR3 length equals 15 residues. Trimming at V came to 1 base and at J to 3 bases, leaving 5 bases not matched to a gene.